A selection of T cell receptor beta chains follows, all from one sample in a study of T cells in Graves' hyperthyroidism and ophthalmopathy. TCRdb reprocessed the multiplex PCR reads with MiXCR, giving one entry per CDR3 protein. The table shows 250,000 to 400,000 distinct CDR3 sequences, with roughly 15% occurring only once. Sequencing used blood. The source of these receptors is a woman aged 40 to 49 with Graves' ophthalmopathy. The CDR3 runs from the conserved cysteine through the conserved F or W. D genes are given only for firm matches. Expanded clones are given a class, and other clones once, few, many or no size at all.

d_call	j_call	clone_size	v_call	cdr3_aa	cdr3_nt
TRBD1	TRBJ2-7	many	TRBV10-3	CASGTGLYEQYF	TGTGCCAGCGGGACAGGGTTGTACGAGCAGTACTTC
TRBD2	TRBJ2-1	many	TRBV6-2/TRBV6-3	CASSYGTSGVSYNEQFF	TGTGCCAGCAGTTACGGGACTAGCGGGGTCTCCTACAATGAGCAGTTCTTC
NA	TRBJ1-2	NA	TRBV30	CARSSDNRAAGYTF	TGTGCCCGGAGTAGTGATAACAGGGCGGCTGGCTACACCTTC
TRBD2	TRBJ2-1	few	TRBV5-1	CASSLAVLTSGDNEQFF	TGCGCCAGCAGCTTGGCGGTCTTGACTAGCGGGGACAATGAGCAGTTCTTC
NA	TRBJ1-1	few	TRBV7-2	CASSLVEAMNTEAFF	TGTGCCAGCAGCTTAGTAGAAGCTATGAACACTGAAGCTTTCTTT
NA	TRBJ1-2	NA	TRBV20-1	CSAPQSGANYGYTF	TGCAGTGCCCCCCAGAGCGGCGCTAACTATGGCTACACCTTC
NA	TRBJ2-2	NA	TRBV5-1	CASSLFGAANTGELFF	TGCGCCAGCAGCTTGTTCGGGGCCGCGAACACCGGGGAGCTGTTTTTT
TRBD1	TRBJ2-2	few	TRBV19	CASSSRDRHTGELFF	TGTGCCAGTAGTTCCCGGGACAGACACACCGGGGAGCTGTTTTTT
NA	TRBJ2-3	many	TRBV5-4	CASSVRLTTTSTDTQYF	TGTGCCAGCAGCGTACGACTGACCACCACCAGCACAGATACGCAGTATTTT
NA	TRBJ1-1	many	TRBV6-1	CASLRVSEAFF	TGTGCCAGCTTGAGGGTGTCTGAAGCTTTCTTT
TRBD1	TRBJ2-1	many	TRBV6-1	CASSEDLFGTGGEQFF	TGTGCCAGCAGTGAAGATCTTTTTGGGACAGGGGGCGAACAGTTCTTC
NA	TRBJ2-2	many	TRBV12-3/TRBV12-4	CASSLTLDTGELFF	TGTGCCAGCAGTTTAACACTCGACACCGGGGAGCTGTTTTTT
NA	TRBJ2-7	many	TRBV7-9	CASSLHYEQYF	TGTGCCAGCAGCTTACATTACGAGCAGTACTTC
TRBD1	TRBJ2-7	many	TRBV7-9	CASSAFGQAYEQYF	TGTGCCAGCAGCGCTTTCGGACAGGCCTACGAGCAGTACTTC
NA	TRBJ2-3	few	TRBV9	CASNMGAFRDTQYF	TGTGCCAGCAATATGGGGGCATTCCGAGATACGCAGTATTTT
NA	TRBJ1-2	many	TRBV3-1	CASSQDLRLGGYTF	TGTGCCAGCAGCCAAGATCTGCGCTTGGGGGGCTACACCTTC
NA	TRBJ2-3	NA	TRBV6-1	CASRPQRTTDTQYF	TGTGCCAGCCGACCCCAGAGGACCACAGATACGCAGTATTTT
NA	TRBJ2-7	many	TRBV2	CASGHGSAYEQYF	TGTGCCAGCGGTCACGGGTCAGCCTACGAGCAGTACTTC
TRBD1	TRBJ1-4	few	TRBV20-1	CSARVRGANEKLFF	TGCAGTGCTAGAGTCAGGGGGGCTAATGAAAAACTGTTTTTT
NA	TRBJ1-1	many	TRBV9	CASSVEQNTEAFF	TGTGCCAGCAGCGTAGAACAGAACACTGAAGCTTTCTTT
NA	TRBJ2-5	few	TRBV4-1	CASSQRTRGIQETQYF	TGCGCCAGCAGCCAACGGACCCGGGGAATACAAGAGACCCAGTACTTC
NA	TRBJ1-2	NA	TRBV2	CASKSRGLHGYTF	TGTGCCAGCAAATCGAGGGGCCTCCATGGCTACACCTTC
TRBD2	TRBJ2-7	NA	TRBV24-1	CATSDRGTSGSDEQDF	TGTGCCACCAGTGACCGCGGGACTAGCGGGTCCGACGAGCAGGACTTC
NA	TRBJ1-1	many	TRBV20-1	CSASPPWNTEAFF	TGCAGTGCTAGCCCTCCCTGGAACACTGAAGCTTTCTTT
NA	TRBJ1-2	many	TRBV6-2/TRBV6-3	CASIPGYTF	TGTGCCAGCATACCCGGCTACACCTTC
TRBD1	TRBJ1-5	many	TRBV29-1	CSVRTGFDQPQHF	TGCAGCGTTCGGACAGGGTTTGATCAGCCCCAGCATTTT
TRBD2	TRBJ2-3	few	TRBV10-1	CASKGLAGKEGFPDTQYF	TGCGCCAGCAAGGGGCTAGCGGGAAAGGAAGGGTTCCCAGATACGCAGTATTTT
NA	TRBJ1-1	NA	TRBV19	CASTALGNSEAFF	TGTGCCAGTACCGCACTGGGGAACAGTGAAGCTTTCTTT
NA	TRBJ1-1	many	TRBV12-3/TRBV12-4	CASSFRGKNTEAFF	TGTGCCAGCAGTTTCAGGGGAAAGAACACTGAAGCTTTCTTT
NA	TRBJ2-1	NA	TRBV27	CASKEGNNEQFF	TGTGCCAGCAAGGAAGGGAACAATGAGCAGTTCTTC
NA	TRBJ1-5	many	TRBV18	CASSEQGGSNQPQHF	TGTGCCAGCTCAGAGCAGGGAGGCAGCAATCAGCCCCAGCATTTT
TRBD1	TRBJ1-1	NA	TRBV18	CASSYTGGLANTEAFF	TGTGCCAGCTCATACACAGGGGGCCTGGCGAACACTGAAGCTTTCTTT
NA	TRBJ1-2	few	TRBV20-1	CSARRGLDGYTF	TGCAGTGCCAGACGGGGGTTGGACGGCTACACCTTC
TRBD1	TRBJ2-2	many	TRBV6-1	CASSTGGAGTGELFF	TGTGCCAGCAGTACAGGGGGCGCAGGGACCGGGGAGCTGTTTTTT
NA	TRBJ1-6	many	TRBV15	CATSRDQGYNSPLHF	TGTGCCACCAGCAGAGATCAGGGCTATAATTCACCCCTCCACTTT
TRBD1	TRBJ1-1	NA	TRBV12-3/TRBV12-4	CASSTGAGTEAFF	TGTGCCAGCAGTACAGGGGCTGGCACTGAAGCTTTCTTT
NA	TRBJ2-5	many	TRBV11-3	CASSLGTNLAETQYF	TGTGCCAGCAGCTTGGGAACTAACTTGGCAGAGACCCAGTACTTC